Following are 16 T cell receptor beta chains from one sample sequenced in a study of T cells after yellow fever vaccination. TCRdb recomputed calls from the 5' RACE reads with MiXCR, one row per CDR3 protein. Of hundreds of thousands of distinct CDR3 sequences listed, approximately 8% are singletons. Source: PBMCs, taken about 41 days after the first yellow fever vaccination. Receptors originate from a man between 18 and 29 years old who received the YFV17D yellow fever vaccine.

V gene TRBV6-5 combines with J gene TRBJ2-2; 7 nucleotides agree with TRBD2. CDR1 is MNHEY, CDR2 SVGAGI, per germline. The CDR3 consists of 18 residues. After removal of 0 bases from V and 4 bases from J, the junction contained 11 bases not matched to a gene. CDR3 sequence: CASSYSSPSGLSTGELFF. In DNA, the CDR3 is TGTGCCAGCAGTTACTCATCTCCTAGCGGTCTTAGCACCGGGGAGCTGTTTTTT.

V usage is TRBV29-1 and J usage is TRBJ2-5, with 8 bases aligning to TRBD1. The CDR3 contains 14 residues. J lost 5 bases, V lost 6 bases, and 11 bases had no gene match. Germline assignment: CDR1 SQVTM and CDR2 ANQGSEA. This CDR3 is CSVPRTGWVETQYF. Here the CDR3 DNA reads TGCAGCGTCCCGCGGACAGGGTGGGTGGAGACCCAGTACTTC.

This clonotype was observed a few times. This chain links TRBV29-1 with TRBJ2-1; D not resolved. Trimming left V 6 bases short and J 3 bases short, with 12 bases between. The germline gives CDR1 SQVTM, CDR2 ANQGSEA. The length of the CDR3 is 13 residues. CDR3: CSVGLGNYNEQFF. The CDR3 nucleotides are TGCAGCGTGGGTTTGGGAAACTACAATGAGCAGTTCTTC.

The table lists this clonotype with a few counts. This chain uses TRBV5-4 with TRBJ2-7, with D unresolved. Germline V CDR1 and CDR2: SGHNT, YYREEE (reference sequence). The CDR3 sequence is 15 residues long. V gave up 2 bases and J gave up 2 bases, with 14 bases separating them. The CDR3 is CASSLGSDPAYEQYF. The CDR3 coding sequence is TGTGCCAGCAGCTTAGGGTCAGATCCCGCCTACGAGCAGTACTTC.

This clonotype was detected many times. The V gene is TRBV5-1, the J gene TRBJ2-6; no reliable D call. Germline CDR1 and CDR2: SGHRS and YFSETQ. The length of the CDR3 is 15 residues. The V gene lost 4 bases and the J gene lost 0 bases, with 8 bases spanning the gap. CDR3 in DNA: TGCGCCAGCAGCCCTACAGACTCTGGGGCCAACGTCCTGACTTTC. Translating gives CASSPTDSGANVLTF.

The chain combines TRBV5-1 with TRBJ2-1, with 8 nucleotides matching TRBD2. Germline V gene sequence: CDR1 SGHRS, CDR2 YFSETQ. V was clipped by 3 bases and J by 0 bases; unmatched bases: 5. This CDR3 has 16 residues. This chain's CDR3 is CASSSLAGSSYNEQFF. The DNA of the CDR3 is TGCGCCAGCAGCTCATTAGCGGGGAGCTCCTACAATGAGCAGTTCTTC. Filled out from reference TRBV5-1 and TRBJ2-1, the complete variable domain reads KAGVTQTPRYLIKTRGQQVTLSCSPISGHRSVSWYQQTPGQGLQFLFEYFSETQRNKGNFPGRFSGRQFSNSRSEMNVSTLELGDSALYLCASSSLAGSSYNEQFFGPGTRLTVL.

This clonotype was seen many times. The chain carries TRBV6-2 or TRBV6-3 and TRBJ2-7, with TRBD1 identical over 10 bases. The length of the CDR3 is 14 residues. Germline V gives CDR1 MNHEY, CDR2 SVGEGT. V trimming: 6 bases; J trimming: 5 bases; junction bases outside the gene matches: 7. CDR3 nucleotides: TGTGCCAGCAGCCGACGGACAGGGGGAAACGAGCAGTACGTC. It codes for CASSRRTGGNEQYV.

This clonotype was seen many times. V is TRBV5-1 and J is TRBJ1-1; possibly TRBD1 for D (5 bases). Germline CDR1 and CDR2: SGHRS and YFSETQ. The CDR3 length is 14 residues. V was shortened by 1 base and J by 4 bases, with 11 bases between the two germline ends. Written as DNA, the CDR3 is TGCGCCAGCAGCTTGTGGGCAGGGCCCACTGAAGCTTTCTTT. It codes for CASSLWAGPTEAFF.

The V call is TRBV7-6, the J call TRBJ1-4; no reliable D call. The CDR3 is 12 residues long. Germline CDR1 is SGHVS and CDR2 is FNYEAQ. Trimming pared 3 bases from V and 5 bases from J, leaving 4 bases between. CDR3 residues: CASSFANEKLFF. CDR3 in DNA: TGTGCCAGCAGCTTCGCAAATGAAAAACTGTTTTTT.

This clonotype was observed a few times. The CDR3 nucleotides are TGTGCCAGCAGCCGAAGGATGAACACTGAAGCTTTCTTT. Protein: CASSRRMNTEAFF. The chain combines TRBV7-9 with TRBJ1-1; no reliable D call. The CDR3 runs to 13 residues. Between the trimmed V and J ends, which lost 5 bases and 0 bases, there was a span of 7 bases. CDR1 is SEHNR, CDR2 FQNEAQ, per germline (reference sequence).

This clonotype showed up just a few times. The rearrangement uses TRBV7-9 and TRBJ1-6; possibly TRBD1 for D (5 bases). The CDR3 runs to 15 residues. Germline lookup yields CDR1 SEHNR and CDR2 FQNEAQ (reference sequence). The V gene lost 1 base and the J gene lost 9 bases, with 13 bases spanning the gap. The CDR3 spells CASSLEAGRVSPLHF. The CDR3 DNA follows: TGTGCCAGCAGCTTAGAGGCGGGACGGGTTTCACCCCTCCACTTT.

This clonotype appeared many times. The chain is built from TRBV5-1 and TRBJ1-1; 7 bases agree with TRBD1. The V gene's germline CDR1 is SGHRS and CDR2 YFSETQ. V lost 0 bases, J lost 5 bases, and 4 bases stayed unmatched. This CDR3 is 14 amino acids long. The CDR3 DNA sequence: TGCGCCAGCAGCTTGGCCGGGGGACAGACTGAAGCTTTCTTT. Amino acid sequence: CASSLAGGQTEAFF.

The chain links TRBV5-1 to TRBJ2-3, with D possibly called TRBD1 or TRBD2 (6 bases each). Germline values: CDR1 SGHRS, CDR2 YFSETQ. Trimming left V 4 bases short and J 7 bases short, with 19 bases between. The CDR3 loop spans 15 amino acids. CDR3 loop: CASSPYEGGANTQYF. CDR3 DNA sequence: TGCGCCAGCAGCCCCTACGAGGGGGGCGCGAATACGCAGTATTTT.

This clonotype turned up a few times. The chain links TRBV4-2 to TRBJ2-3, with a tentative D call TRBD2 (7 bases). The V gene's germline CDR1 is LGHNA and CDR2 YNFKEQ. V lost 3 bases and J lost 6, with 19 bases in between. The CDR3 is 16 amino acids. The CDR3 spells CASSQGGEGGRDTQYF. CDR3 DNA sequence: TGTGCCAGCAGCCAGGGGGGAGAGGGGGGGAGGGATACGCAGTATTTT.

This clonotype was seen at least ten times. This rearrangement joins TRBV7-9 to TRBJ1-1, with D maybe TRBD1 (5 bases). The CDR3 sequence is 14 residues long. The V and J ends lost 2 bases and 0 bases respectively, with 7 bases between them. Germline-derived CDR1 and CDR2 are SEHNR and FQNEAQ (reference sequence). This CDR3 reads CASSLWGMNTEAFF. DNA for the CDR3: TGTGCCAGCAGCTTATGGGGGATGAACACTGAAGCTTTCTTT.

This clonotype showed up just a few times. The rearrangement uses TRBV5-4 and TRBJ2-3; 9 bases are a match to TRBD1. Germline V lookup: CDR1 SGHNT, CDR2 YYREEE (reference sequence). The length of the CDR3 is 16 residues. J gave up 3 bases and V 0 bases, and 5 bases lay outside the gene matches. Here the CDR3 reads CASSLVGTGWTDTQYF. The CDR3 coding sequence is TGTGCCAGCAGCTTGGTGGGGACAGGGTGGACAGATACGCAGTATTTT.